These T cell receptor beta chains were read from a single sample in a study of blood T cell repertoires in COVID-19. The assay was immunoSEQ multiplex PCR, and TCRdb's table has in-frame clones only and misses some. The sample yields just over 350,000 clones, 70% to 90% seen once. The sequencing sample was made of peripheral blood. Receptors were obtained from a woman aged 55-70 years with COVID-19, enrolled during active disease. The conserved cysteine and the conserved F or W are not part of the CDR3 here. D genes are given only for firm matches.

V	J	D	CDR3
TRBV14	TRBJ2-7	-	ASSQGSHRAHEQY
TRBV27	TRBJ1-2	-	ASSNGQAST
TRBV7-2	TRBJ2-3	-	ASSLPLGGSGTDTQY
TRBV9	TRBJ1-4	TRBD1	ASSVGPGGDEKLF
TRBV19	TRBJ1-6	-	ASSIPLERVVYNSPLH
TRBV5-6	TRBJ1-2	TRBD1	ASSSDWTGDSGYT
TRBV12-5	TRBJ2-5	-	ASGLVGAKETQY
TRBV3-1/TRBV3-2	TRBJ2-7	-	ASSQVPSAGQY
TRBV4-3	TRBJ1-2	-	ASSQAVGRVDGYT
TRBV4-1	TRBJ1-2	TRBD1	ASSPRTGGLRGYT
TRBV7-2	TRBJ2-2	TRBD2	ASVGGGMNTGELF